This TCR beta chain was documented in a study of blood T cell repertoires in COVID-19. Across the whole study: Samples representing acute and convalescent COVID-19 were sourced from the United States, Italy and Spain.

As originally analysed: Estimation of nucleated cell counts was performed using reference gene primer amplification. Produced via immunoSEQ multiplex PCR; TCRdb's table is partial and in-frame only. V and J calls and clone size are those listed in that table; D and trimming were worked out from the DNA. The repertoire has roughly 200,000 clones, roughly three quarters of them found once; the top ten carry approximately 8.6%. J gave up 4 bases and V 6 bases, and 6 bases lay outside the gene matches. CDR3 length: 13 residues. Germline V gene lookup returns CDR1 SQVTM and CDR2 ANQGSEA. The source is a woman aged 45-59 years with active or convalescent COVID-19. The sequenced sample consisted of peripheral blood. The gene calls are TRBV29-1 and TRBJ2-1; 7 bases are a match to TRBD2. This chain's CDR3 is CSVRRGDYNEQFF. The CDR3 nucleotides are TGCAGCGTACGACGGGGGGATTACAATGAGCAGTTCTTC.